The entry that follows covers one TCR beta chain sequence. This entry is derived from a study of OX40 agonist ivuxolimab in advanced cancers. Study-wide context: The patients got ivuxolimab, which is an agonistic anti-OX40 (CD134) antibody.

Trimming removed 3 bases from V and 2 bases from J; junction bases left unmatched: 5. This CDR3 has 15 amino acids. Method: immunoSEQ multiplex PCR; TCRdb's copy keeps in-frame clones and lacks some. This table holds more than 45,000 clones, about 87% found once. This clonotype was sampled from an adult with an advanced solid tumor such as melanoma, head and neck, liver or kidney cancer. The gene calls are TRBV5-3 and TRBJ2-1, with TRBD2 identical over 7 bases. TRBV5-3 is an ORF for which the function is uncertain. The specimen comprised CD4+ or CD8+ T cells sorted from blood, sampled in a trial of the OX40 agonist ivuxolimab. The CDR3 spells CARSCTSVPYNEQFF. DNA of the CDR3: TGTGCCAGAAGCTGTACTAGCGTTCCCTACAATGAGCAGTTCTTC.